This is a list of T cell receptor beta chains from one sample in a study of Graves' ophthalmopathy and Graves' hyperthyroidism. TCRdb passed the multiplex PCR reads through MiXCR, listing each CDR3 protein once. The data contain about 210,000 distinct CDR3 sequences, 25% to 30% of them singletons. Sequenced: peripheral blood. Receptor source: a man aged 45-60 years with Graves' ophthalmopathy. Each CDR3 is given with its conserved first and last residue. D genes are given only for firm matches. For some rows the clone size is stated as once, few or many, or as a class when expanded; others skip it.

d_call	v_call	j_call	clone_size	cdr3_aa	cdr3_nt
.	TRBV6-1	TRBJ2-5	.	CASSPLGTTPQETQYF	TGTGCCAGCAGCCCGTTGGGGACGACGCCGCAAGAGACCCAGTACTTC
TRBD1	TRBV20-1	TRBJ2-7	many	CSARPPGQTTYEQYF	TGCAGTGCTAGACCCCCGGGACAGACCACCTACGAGCAGTACTTC
TRBD1	TRBV6-5	TRBJ1-3	many	CASSYVDRGGSGNTIYF	TGTGCCAGCAGTTACGTGGACAGGGGAGGTTCTGGAAACACCATATATTTT
.	TRBV20-1	TRBJ2-5	.	CSASPYGDNQETQYF	TGCAGTGCTAGTCCCTACGGGGACAACCAAGAGACCCAGTACTTC
.	TRBV27	TRBJ2-5	many	CASSLILGGERETQYF	TGTGCCAGCAGTTTAATTCTTGGCGGAGAGAGAGAGACCCAGTACTTC
.	TRBV6-1	TRBJ2-7	.	CASSEYRPGEQYF	TGTGCCAGCAGTGAATATCGTCCGGGCGAGCAGTACTTC
.	TRBV2	TRBJ1-1	.	CASTRGGGRGTEAFF	TGTGCCAGCACTCGGGGTGGAGGACGGGGCACTGAAGCTTTCTTT
.	TRBV7-3	TRBJ2-7	.	CASSLGRGGEQYF	TGTGCCAGCAGCTTGGGCCGAGGGGGGGAGCAGTACTTC
TRBD1	TRBV30	TRBJ1-1	many	CAWDSVGTEAFF	TGTGCTTGGGACAGCGTGGGCACTGAAGCTTTCTTT
.	TRBV12-3/TRBV12-4	TRBJ2-7	.	CASSFGSRNEQYF	TGTGCCAGCAGTTTCGGCTCGAGGAACGAGCAGTACTTC
TRBD2	TRBV6-2/TRBV6-3	TRBJ2-7	.	CASSAGGPYEQYF	TGTGCCAGCTCAGCGGGAGGGCCCTACGAGCAGTACTTC
.	TRBV30	TRBJ2-5	many	CAWSLPLTQYF	TGTGCCTGGAGCCTCCCTCTGACCCAGTACTTC
TRBD1	TRBV7-2	TRBJ2-7	.	CASSLALEGAGYEQYF	TGTGCCAGCAGCTTAGCGCTTGAGGGGGCAGGCTACGAGCAGTACTTC
.	TRBV20-1	TRBJ2-7	many	CSAMSRGSIYEQYF	TGCAGTGCTATGTCTAGGGGGAGTATCTACGAGCAGTACTTC
.	TRBV12-3/TRBV12-4	TRBJ2-7	.	CASSASTPSYEQYF	TGTGCCAGCAGCGCCTCGACTCCTTCCTACGAGCAGTACTTC
.	TRBV28	TRBJ2-7	many	CASSSTSSYEQYF	TGTGCCAGCAGTTCTACTAGCTCCTACGAGCAGTACTTC
TRBD1	TRBV25-1	TRBJ2-7	.	CASSSQGTGGEQYF	TGTGCCAGCAGTTCCCAGGGGACAGGGGGGGAGCAGTACTTC
.	TRBV28	TRBJ2-4	many	CASSFVRGTGQNIQYF	TGTGCCAGCAGTTTCGTGCGGGGGACAGGCCAAAACATTCAGTACTTC
TRBD1	TRBV6-1	TRBJ1-1	.	CAAQTGDGGTEAFF	TGTGCCGCCCAGACAGGGGATGGCGGCACTGAAGCTTTCTTT
TRBD2	TRBV6-2/TRBV6-3	TRBJ2-5	many	CASSYRASGRETQYF	TGTGCCAGCAGTTACCGAGCTAGCGGGAGAGAGACCCAGTACTTC
TRBD2	TRBV6-2/TRBV6-3	TRBJ2-6	many	CAIAREGSSGANVLTF	TGTGCCATAGCCCGGGAGGGAAGCTCTGGGGCCAACGTCCTGACTTTC
.	TRBV7-2	TRBJ2-7	.	CASSPIGAYEQYF	TGTGCCAGCAGCCCTATAGGAGCGTACGAGCAGTACTTC
.	TRBV7-9	TRBJ1-5	.	CASSLYIGQPQHF	TGTGCCAGCAGCTTATACATCGGCCAGCCCCAGCATTTT
.	TRBV25-1	TRBJ1-5	.	CASSEWGTGQPQHF	TGTGCCAGCAGTGAATGGGGGACGGGGCAGCCCCAGCATTTT
.	TRBV6-2/TRBV6-3	TRBJ2-7	many	CASSYFGGSDEQYF	TGTGCCAGCAGTTACTTCGGGGGTTCAGACGAGCAGTACTTC
TRBD1	TRBV7-9	TRBJ2-7	many	CASSIGGTGQYEQYF	TGTGCCAGCAGCATTGGCGGGACAGGGCAATACGAGCAGTACTTC
.	TRBV27	TRBJ2-2	many	CASIGYGTGELFF	TGTGCCAGCATCGGGTATGGGACCGGGGAGCTGTTTTTT
.	TRBV27	TRBJ1-2	once	CASSSLGGAGGYTF	TGTGCCAGCAGTTCTCTCGGGGGGGCTGGTGGCTACACCTTC
.	TRBV18	TRBJ2-7	many	CASSPASSHEQYF	TGTGCCAGCTCACCAGCCTCCTCCCACGAGCAGTACTTC
.	TRBV11-2	TRBJ2-2	many	CASSLDRWTENTGELFF	TGTGCCAGCAGCTTAGATCGGTGGACAGAGAACACCGGGGAGCTGTTTTTT
.	TRBV12-3/TRBV12-4	TRBJ2-5	many	CASSLGTEEETQYF	TGTGCCAGCAGTTTAGGGACAGAAGAAGAGACCCAGTACTTC
.	TRBV29-1	TRBJ2-5	many	CSVAANLRVGETQYF	TGCAGCGTTGCTGCTAATCTGAGGGTGGGAGAGACCCAGTACTTC
.	TRBV6-2/TRBV6-3	TRBJ2-2	many	CASSFGGPGRGTGELFF	TGTGCCAGCAGTTTCGGAGGTCCGGGAAGAGGTACCGGGGAGCTGTTTTTT
.	TRBV3-1	TRBJ2-7	many	CASSQDDLGYEQYF	TGTGCCAGCAGCCAAGATGATTTGGGCTACGAGCAGTACTTC
.	TRBV5-1	TRBJ1-2	many	CASSLDQGALGGYTF	TGCGCCAGCAGCTTGGACCAGGGTGCTCTGGGTGGCTACACCTTC
.	TRBV11-3	TRBJ1-1	many	CASSLATNTEAFF	TGTGCCAGCAGCTTGGCCACCAACACTGAAGCTTTCTTT
.	TRBV6-5	TRBJ1-5	.	CASSYSSKSNQPQHF	TGTGCCAGCAGTTATTCGTCTAAGAGCAATCAGCCCCAGCATTTT
.	TRBV20-1	TRBJ1-2	many	CSVMTTDTSYGYTF	TGCAGTGTTATGACGACGGACACGAGTTATGGCTACACCTTC
.	TRBV12-5	TRBJ2-5	many	CASGLDGLGTQYF	TGTGCTAGTGGTTTGGACGGGCTGGGGACCCAGTACTTC
.	TRBV4-1	TRBJ1-2	.	CASSQGGPAAGYGYTF	TGCGCCAGCAGCCAAGGGGGCCCGGCGGCCGGCTATGGCTACACCTTC
.	TRBV19	TRBJ1-1	many	CASSIAGLNTEAFF	TGTGCCAGTAGTATTGCTGGGTTGAACACTGAAGCTTTCTTT
.	TRBV28	TRBJ2-5	many	CASSLGAGFETQYF	TGTGCCAGCAGTTTGGGGGCAGGGTTTGAGACCCAGTACTTC